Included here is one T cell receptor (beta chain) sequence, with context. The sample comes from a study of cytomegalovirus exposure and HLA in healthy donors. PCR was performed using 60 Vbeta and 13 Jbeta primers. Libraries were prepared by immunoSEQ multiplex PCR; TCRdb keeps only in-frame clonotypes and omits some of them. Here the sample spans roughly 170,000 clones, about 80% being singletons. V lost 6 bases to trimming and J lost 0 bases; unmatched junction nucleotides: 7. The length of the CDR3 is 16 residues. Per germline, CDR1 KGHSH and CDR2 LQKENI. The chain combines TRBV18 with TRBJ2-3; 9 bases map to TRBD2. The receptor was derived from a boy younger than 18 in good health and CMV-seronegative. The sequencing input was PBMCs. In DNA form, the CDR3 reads TGTGCCAGCTCCACCAATCTAGCGGGAAGCACAGATACGCAGTATTTT. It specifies CASSTNLAGSTDTQYF.